The rows below give T cell receptor beta chains drawn from one sample of a study of regulatory T cells in long-lasting Graves disease. Each CDR3 protein gets one entry after TCRdb re-called the multiplex PCR reads with MiXCR. This table holds about 220,000 distinct CDR3 sequences, approximately 18% found once. These same data were also listed under a study on T cells in Graves' hyperthyroidism and ophthalmopathy.

The sample was peripheral blood mononuclear cells (PBMCs), taken at new diagnosis, from a patient treated with antithyroid drugs. These receptor sequences come from a woman aged 25 to 39 with Graves disease. The conserved cysteine and the conserved F or W are not part of the CDR3 here. The order of the fields is clone size, J gene, CDR3 length, V gene, CDR3 protein. The size entry is marked missing in some rows and otherwise reads once, few, many or a size class.

-,TRBJ2-6,16,TRBV4-2,ASSQERGSNSGANVLT
few,TRBJ1-2,13,TRBV14,ASSQDYAGGYGYT
-,TRBJ2-7,14,TRBV18,ASSLTKGRVPYEQY
many,TRBJ2-3,12,TRBV6-2/TRBV6-3,ASSWREHTDTQY
-,TRBJ1-2,13,TRBV12-3/TRBV12-4,AISGEGNVNYGYT
few,TRBJ2-7,11,TRBV5-1,ASSPSSGYEQY
many,TRBJ2-1,15,TRBV11-3,ASSLDLQVMAYNEQF
many,TRBJ2-5,12,TRBV20-1,SARTSVTQGTQY
many,TRBJ2-2,11,TRBV12-3/TRBV12-4,ASKGVNTGELF
-,TRBJ2-2,14,TRBV5-6,ANSLEGGANTGELF
many,TRBJ2-7,13,TRBV20-1,SGVEWGQGSYEQY
-,TRBJ1-6,12,TRBV28,ASSLNGDNSPLH
-,TRBJ1-6,14,TRBV3-1,ASSQEVTPRVSPLH
many,TRBJ1-2,12,TRBV5-1,ASSPMTGGYGYT
many,TRBJ1-1,11,TRBV6-1,ASGGGRNTEAF
many,TRBJ2-3,12,TRBV6-5,ASSLGQRTDTQY
-,TRBJ2-3,13,TRBV28,ASSFPGQGTDTQY
many,TRBJ2-1,11,TRBV12-3/TRBV12-4,ASSPAIYNEQF
many,TRBJ1-3,12,TRBV4-1,ASSQPRDSYTIY
-,TRBJ2-7,10,TRBV6-1,ASTAETYEQY
many,TRBJ1-3,13,TRBV18,ASSRDSSTGNTIY
-,TRBJ2-3,15,TRBV24-1,ATSDPRAGGDTDTQY
many,TRBJ2-5,16,TRBV6-4,ASIGQGVCPQEQETQY
many,TRBJ1-1,11,TRBV18,ASSAAMNTEAF
many,TRBJ2-5,10,TRBV18,ASSPDRETQY
many,TRBJ1-2,12,TRBV3-1,ASSQVQFGYGYT
many,TRBJ2-7,11,TRBV30,AWSWDLAYEQY
many,TRBJ2-2,11,TRBV20-1,SAIALRAGELF
many,TRBJ2-1,14,TRBV30,AWTRQGAVGYNEQF
-,TRBJ2-5,9,TRBV6-1,AGSTQETQY
many,TRBJ2-3,12,TRBV25-1,ASSEPGLAHLQY
many,TRBJ2-7,12,TRBV20-1,SGVAPGITYEQY
many,TRBJ2-3,11,TRBV10-2,ASSTGTSNTQY
-,TRBJ1-2,12,TRBV7-6,ASTQTYPNYGYT
few,TRBJ1-2,12,TRBV7-3,ASSYAGTGDGYT
-,TRBJ2-5,13,TRBV12-3/TRBV12-4,ASRLGWLQQETQY
many,TRBJ2-1,10,TRBV30,AWSEDWDEQF
many,TRBJ2-7,10,TRBV10-3,AQSADSYEQY
many,TRBJ2-7,12,TRBV3-1,ASSRGQVDVGQY
many,TRBJ1-4,15,TRBV7-8,ASSLVGHTATNEKLF
many,TRBJ1-1,11,TRBV28,ASSSLNRPEAF
-,TRBJ2-1,9,TRBV30,AFGQGIEQF